The sequence of this T cell receptor beta chain was determined in a study of CD8+ T cells in alopecia areata. Study-level findings and limits: Sequences from scalp samples also cover resident alphabeta T cells of normal skin. TCR sharing was clearer in mice than between patients, perhaps partly owing to patient HLA diversity. Especially in alopecia totalis/universalis, lesional scalp showed greater clonality than normal scalp did.

Researchers picked out CD4+ and CD8+ T cells from PBMCs by sorting. In its sample, this clone was seen a few times. Its cognate antigen is unknown. RNA extraction was followed by reverse transcription into cDNA, which acted as the sequencing template. TCRdb keeps only in-frame clones here, not all; method: immunoSEQ multiplex PCR. Counted here are 150,000 to 200,000 clones, 50% to 60% occurring once; the ten biggest clones make up approximately 14%. Sequencing was performed on CD4+ T cells sorted from blood, taken at week 0. This TCR was recovered from a human donor with alopecia areata.

CDR3 in DNA: TGCGCCAGCAGCCAGGCGAGGGGCCTTTATGAAAAACTGTTTTTT. Its translation is CASSQARGLYEKLFF. The genes are TRBV4-1 and TRBJ1-4, with D possibly being TRBD1 (5 bases). The CDR3 is 15 amino acids. Germline V gene sequence: CDR1 MGHRA, CDR2 YSYEKL. The V end lost 3 bases, the J end lost 6 bases, and 14 bases lay between the germline ends.